This entry lists 10 T cell receptor beta chains sequenced from one sample in a study of cytomegalovirus exposure and HLA in healthy donors. The table came from immunoSEQ multiplex PCR; TCRdb's copy has only in-frame clones and leaves some out. The table lists 120,000 or so clones, nearly 90% of them singletons. Sequenced: PBMCs. The source is a woman under 30 in good health and CMV-seronegative.

The chain couples TRBV5-4 to TRBJ2-1; 10 nucleotides match TRBD2. Germline V gene sequence: CDR1 SGHNT, CDR2 YYREEE (reference sequence). The CDR3 is 16 amino acids. J lost 4 bases, V lost 0 bases, and 4 bases had no gene match. The CDR3 sequence: CASSLDGLAVYNEQFF. DNA for the CDR3: TGTGCCAGCAGCTTGGACGGACTAGCGGTATACAATGAGCAGTTCTTC.

The chain combines TRBV6-5 with TRBJ2-7, with no clear D. CDR3 length equals 13 residues. From germline, CDR1 is MNHEY and CDR2 SVGAGI. Trimming removed 6 bases from V and 2 bases from J, with 11 bases in between. The CDR3 spells CASSLSPTYEQYF. In DNA form, the CDR3 reads TGTGCCAGCAGCCTTAGCCCAACCTACGAGCAGTACTTC.

The chain is built from TRBV6-6 and TRBJ2-7; D uncertain. The germline CDR1 and CDR2 sequences are MNHNY and SVGAGI (reference sequence). Deletions cut 6 bases from V and 1 base from J, with 7 bases between. The CDR3 runs to 12 residues. The CDR3 DNA reads TGTGCCAGCAGCGACGGGTCCTACGAGCAGTACGTC. Its translation is CASSDGSYEQYV.

The chain couples TRBV19 to TRBJ1-4, with 9 bases that match TRBD1. Germline V CDR1 and CDR2: LNHDA, SQIVND (reference sequence). The V gene end was trimmed by 5 bases and the J gene end by 10 bases; junction bases not matched to a gene: 11. This CDR3 comprises 15 residues. The CDR3 nucleotides read TGTGCCAGTAGTGCCAACACTGACAGGGGGACAAAACTGTTTTTT. Amino acids: CASSANTDRGTKLFF. The complete variable domain, with remaining parts taken from reference TRBV19 and TRBJ1-4, reads DGGITQSPKYLFRKEGQNVTLSCEQNLNHDAMYWYRQDPGQGLRLIYYSQIVNDFQKGDIAEGYSVSREKKESFPLTVTSAQKNPTAFYLCASSANTDRGTKLFFGSGTQLSVL.

The chain joins TRBV5-1 to TRBJ1-1; D possibly corresponds to TRBD1 (5 bases). The CDR3 covers 12 residues. Trimming removed 6 bases from V and 4 bases from J, with 10 bases in between. CDR1 is SGHRS and CDR2 is YFSETQ in the germline V gene. The CDR3 nucleotides are TGCGCCAGCACCAGGGATGGCACTGAAGCTTTCTTT. This codes for CASTRDGTEAFF.

The chain couples TRBV7-6 to TRBJ2-1, with a tentative D call TRBD1 (5 bases). V was trimmed by 5 bases and J by 3 bases, leaving 14 bases between them. This CDR3 contains 15 residues. CDR1 is SGHVS and CDR2 is FNYEAQ in the germline V gene. This CDR3 is CASSQQENYYNEQFF. DNA for the CDR3: TGTGCCAGCAGCCAACAGGAAAACTACTACAATGAGCAGTTCTTC.

The chain combines TRBV5-1 with TRBJ2-1; 14 nucleotides match TRBD2. The germline CDR1 and CDR2 sequences are SGHRS and YFSETQ. CDR3 length: 16 amino acids. The V and J ends lost 3 bases and 7 bases, in that order; junction bases with no gene match: 6. The CDR3 region is CASSWGLAGVLNEQFF. CDR3 in DNA: TGCGCCAGCAGCTGGGGACTAGCGGGGGTCCTGAATGAGCAGTTCTTC.

The rearrangement joins TRBV5-1 to TRBJ2-1; D is unclear. Per germline, CDR1 SGHRS and CDR2 YFSETQ. There are 14 residues in the CDR3. V shed 4 bases and J shed 4 bases, with 12 bases lying between them. This CDR3 is CASSQIQVYNEQFF. CDR3 sequence (DNA): TGCGCCAGCAGCCAGATTCAGGTATACAATGAGCAGTTCTTC.

This chain uses TRBV4-1 with TRBJ1-6; 9 positions match TRBD1. V shed 4 bases and J 7 bases; nucleotides not matched to a gene: 5. This CDR3 has 15 amino acids. Germline CDR1 MGHRA, CDR2 YSYEKL. The chain's CDR3 is CASSPGQGPNSPLHF. CDR3 sequence (DNA): TGCGCCAGCAGCCCGGGACAGGGACCCAATTCACCCCTCCACTTT.

The chain carries TRBV6-5 and TRBJ1-2; no firm D call. The CDR3 is 12 amino acids. CDR1 MNHEY and CDR2 SVGAGI come from the germline V gene. Trimming left V 9 bases short and J 8 bases short, with 16 bases between. The DNA of the CDR3 is TGTGCCAGTAGCGAGGGAACGGGGGGCTACACCTTC. Residues: CASSEGTGGYTF.